Listed here are 26 T cell receptor beta chains from one sample, sequenced in a study of T-cell reconstitution after alpha-beta-depleted transplantation in children. Molecular barcoding with unique molecular identifiers was used for the TCRbeta library. TCRdb independently ran MiXCR on the PCR reads; one entry per CDR3 protein. The sample has about 980,000 distinct CDR3 sequences; roughly 29% are singletons. The input for sequencing was PBMCs, mostly from graft donor cells, taken 360 days after TCRalphabeta/CD19-depleted stem cell transplant. All receptors come from a boy younger than two who had a stem cell transplant for SCID, so the T cells may come from the graft donor.

This clonotype was recorded many times. The chain recombines TRBV5-1 with TRBJ2-2; D possibly corresponds to TRBD2 (5 bases). V lost 0 bases, J lost 0 bases, and 6 bases lay in between. This CDR3 has 15 residues. CDR1 and CDR2 from the germline V gene are SGHRS and YFSETQ. For the CDR3, the DNA is TGCGCCAGCAGCTTGGGGACTCCGAACACCGGGGAGCTGTTTTTT. Protein: CASSLGTPNTGELFF.

This clonotype was counted between two and nine times. The chain couples TRBV11-1 to TRBJ2-2, with D maybe TRBD1 (5 bases). The CDR3 is 14 amino acids. Per germline, CDR1 SGHAT and CDR2 FQDESV (reference sequence). V was trimmed by 4 bases and J by 6 bases, leaving 12 bases between them. The CDR3 loop reads CASSSTATPGELFF. For the CDR3, the DNA is TGTGCCAGCAGCTCGACAGCGACTCCCGGGGAGCTGTTTTTT.

The chain has TRBV20-1 and TRBJ2-1; TRBD2 aligns across 8 bases. Trimming took 3 bases from V and 4 from J; bases not matched to a gene: 2. Germline CDR1 DFQATT, CDR2 SNEGSKA (reference sequence). The CDR3 covers 13 residues. CDR3 region: CSASGGDYNEQFF. The CDR3 nucleotides are TGCAGTGCTAGCGGGGGGGATTACAATGAGCAGTTCTTC.

This sequence joins TRBV3-1 and TRBJ2-1, with 7 bases identical to TRBD2. The CDR3 extends over 17 amino acids. Germline trimming cut 1 base from V and 0 bases from J; bases unmatched to any gene: 6. CDR1 and CDR2 (germline): LGHDT, YNNKEL (reference sequence). CDR3 sequence reads: CASSQVWGGSSYNEQFF. The CDR3 DNA is TGTGCCAGCAGCCAAGTCTGGGGGGGGAGCTCCTACAATGAGCAGTTCTTC.

This rearrangement joins TRBV9 to TRBJ2-7, with no clear D. Germline V gives CDR1 SGDLS, CDR2 YYNGEE. CDR3 size: 15 residues. V lost 0 bases to trimming and J lost 5 bases, with 15 bases between them. The CDR3 loop is CASSVEALSDHEQYF. The CDR3, as DNA: TGTGCCAGCAGCGTAGAGGCCCTCTCCGACCACGAGCAGTACTTC.

At least ten counts were recorded for this clonotype. The rearrangement uses TRBV5-1 and TRBJ1-4; D gene unclear. The germline V and J ends were trimmed by 4 bases and 4 bases, with 8 bases remaining between them. Looked up from germline, CDR1 is SGHRS and CDR2 is YFSETQ. The CDR3 is 13 residues long. Here the CDR3 DNA reads TGCGCCAGCAGCGCCGGCTTTAATGAAAAACTGTTTTTT. It yields the protein CASSAGFNEKLFF.

The chain employs TRBV14 and TRBJ2-7, with 7 bases fitting TRBD2. Per the germline V gene, CDR1 is SGHDN and CDR2 is FVKESK. V lost 1 base and J lost 2; bases outside the gene matches: 5. This CDR3 contains 15 residues. CDR3 sequence (DNA): TGTGCCAGCAGCCAAGCGGGGGGTTGGGCCTACGAGCAGTACTTC. Translating gives CASSQAGGWAYEQYF.

The rearrangement links TRBV7-6 to TRBJ2-1, with 8 bases lining up with TRBD1. V shed 1 base, J shed 8 bases, and the junction held 10 bases outside the gene matches. The CDR3 loop spans 16 amino acids. CDR1 is SGHVS and CDR2 is FNYEAQ in the germline V gene. CDR3 residues: CASSLGGTGGRDEQFF. The CDR3 coding sequence is TGTGCCAGCAGCTTAGGCGGGACAGGTGGTCGGGATGAGCAGTTCTTC.

This clonotype appeared many times. The genes are TRBV5-1 and TRBJ2-5; TRBD1 aligns across 8 bases. The CDR3 extends over 15 amino acids. Losses at the gene ends were 3 bases for V and 1 base for J; bases not matched to a gene: 5. CDR1 is SGHRS, CDR2 YFSETQ, per germline. CDR3 sequence: CASSSAGTGQETQYF. For the CDR3, the DNA is TGCGCCAGCAGCTCGGCCGGGACAGGCCAAGAGACCCAGTACTTC. The full variable domain, with the rest looked up from reference TRBV5-1 and TRBJ2-5, is KAGVTQTPRYLIKTRGQQVTLSCSPISGHRSVSWYQQTPGQGLQFLFEYFSETQRNKGNFPGRFSGRQFSNSRSEMNVSTLELGDSALYLCASSSAGTGQETQYFGPGTRLLVL.

This clonotype was observed a single time. V and J are TRBV4-1 and TRBJ1-5; TRBD1 aligns across 12 bases. The germline V gene has CDR1 MGHRA and CDR2 YSYEKL. V shed 4 bases, J shed 6 bases, and the junction held 13 bases outside the gene matches. The CDR3 consists of 18 residues. CDR3 DNA sequence: TGCGCCAGCAGCCCAGTCCCGGGACAGGGGGCGCCCAGTCAGCCCCAGCATTTT. The encoded protein is CASSPVPGQGAPSQPQHF.

This clonotype was seen just once. The chain recombines TRBV28 with TRBJ2-5; TRBD1 is a possible D gene (6 bases). The germline CDR1 and CDR2 sequences are MDHEN and SYDVKM. The ends were cut back, 4 bases at V and 0 bases at J, with 15 bases in the middle. The CDR3 consists of 16 residues. The CDR3 is CASSYRLPGDQETQYF. CDR3 coding DNA: TGTGCCAGCAGTTACCGACTGCCAGGGGACCAAGAGACCCAGTACTTC.

This clonotype was observed a handful of times. The rearrangement joins TRBV6-1 to TRBJ2-1, with D possibly matching TRBD2 (5 bases). V lost 10 bases and J lost 1, with 11 bases in between. The germline CDR1 and CDR2 sequences are MNHNS and SASEGT. The CDR3 sequence is 13 residues long. The CDR3 DNA follows: TGTGCCACCATGGGCGGGTCCTACAATGAGCAGTTCTTC. This gives the protein CATMGGSYNEQFF.

There are a few counts of this clonotype. The chain couples TRBV28 to TRBJ1-6; D ambiguous. The CDR3 loop spans 18 amino acids. The germline CDR1 and CDR2 sequences are MDHEN and SYDVKM. V gave up 1 base and J gave up 7 bases, with 20 bases separating them. CDR3 coding DNA: TGTGCCAGCAGTTTATCCCAGCAGGTTCTAACCGGGAATTCACCCCTCCACTTT. Its translation: CASSLSQQVLTGNSPLHF.

This clonotype showed up just a few times. The chain uses TRBV7-6 and TRBJ1-3; 8 bases map to TRBD1. With V trimmed by 2 bases and J by 5 bases, 5 bases remained unmatched. Germline CDR1 SGHVS, CDR2 FNYEAQ. CDR3 length: 15 residues. This chain's CDR3 is CASSLQGARRNTIYF. CDR3 in DNA: TGTGCCAGCAGCTTACAGGGGGCTCGTCGAAACACCATATATTTT.

This clonotype came up a few times. This rearrangement joins TRBV6-5 to TRBJ2-3, with TRBD2 as a possible D gene (5 bases). The V end was cut by 0 bases, the J end by 4 bases, with 11 bases between. This CDR3 has 15 amino acids. Germline CDR1 is MNHEY and CDR2 is SVGAGI. CDR3 DNA sequence: TGTGCCAGCAGTTACTCGTTCACTAGGTCAGATACGCAGTATTTT. Translating it yields CASSYSFTRSDTQYF.

This clonotype has only a few counts. The chain combines TRBV4-3 with TRBJ1-2, with a possible D match to TRBD1 (6 bases). Germline V gene sequence: CDR1 LGHNA, CDR2 YSLEER. V lost 2 bases and J 4 bases, leaving 20 bases between the germline ends. This CDR3 is 17 amino acids long. The CDR3 region is CASSQNQGQLTLYGYTF. CDR3 DNA sequence: TGCGCCAGCAGCCAAAACCAAGGACAGCTTACTCTCTATGGCTACACCTTC.

This clonotype appeared a few times. The rearrangement joins TRBV12-3 or TRBV12-4 to TRBJ2-3; 14 bases align to TRBD2. This CDR3 contains 17 residues. With V trimmed by 6 bases and J by 4 bases, 9 bases remained unmatched. The CDR3 region has the DNA TGTGCCAGCAGCACAAACACGGGACTAGCGGGGGCAGATACGCAGTATTTT. Its protein product is CASSTNTGLAGADTQYF.

The V and J genes are TRBV12-3 or TRBV12-4 and TRBJ1-2, with 8 bases identical to TRBD1. Trimming at V came to 6 bases and at J to 0 bases, leaving 9 bases not matched to a gene. The CDR3 runs 16 residues. The CDR3 nucleotides read TGTGCCAGCAGCTCCCAACCACAGGGGGCTAACTATGGCTACACCTTC. It is translated as CASSSQPQGANYGYTF.

The CDR3 here is CASSGRQFTDTQYF. CDR3 nucleotides: TGTGCCAGCTCCGGTCGACAGTTCACAGATACGCAGTATTTT. The J gene is TRBJ2-3, the V gene TRBV18, with D maybe TRBD1 (5 bases). V lost 6 bases and J lost 2, with 12 bases in between. The CDR3 spans 14 residues. In germline, CDR1 is KGHSH, CDR2 LQKENI.

This clonotype was observed a few times. The chain couples TRBV29-1 to TRBJ2-7; D is unresolved. V shed 1 base and J shed 5 bases, with 15 bases lying between them. CDR1 is SQVTM and CDR2 is ANQGSEA in the germline V gene. The CDR3 consists of 14 residues. The CDR3: CSVEGLFVGNEQYF. The CDR3 DNA reads TGCAGCGTTGAAGGTCTTTTTGTAGGGAACGAGCAGTACTTC.

In DNA, the CDR3 is TGCAGTGCTAGCGTGATAGCTAACTATGGCTACACCTTC. Its protein is CSASVIANYGYTF. The chain is built from TRBV20-1 and TRBJ1-2; D unclear. Trimming removed 3 bases from V and 0 bases from J, with 8 bases in between. Per germline, CDR1 DFQATT and CDR2 SNEGSKA (reference sequence). CDR3 size: 13 residues.

This clonotype was seen only a few times. The rearrangement links TRBV18 to TRBJ2-2; 11 nucleotides agree with TRBD2. Per the germline V gene, CDR1 is KGHSH and CDR2 is LQKENI. The CDR3 is made up of 16 amino acids. V shed 3 bases and J 3 bases; nucleotides not matched to a gene: 3. In nucleotides, the CDR3 is TGTGCCAGCTCACCTCCGGGACTAGCGGACACCGGGGAGCTGTTTTTT. This codes for CASSPPGLADTGELFF.

A few counts support this clonotype. J is TRBJ2-5 and V is TRBV7-8, with TRBD1 identical over 7 bases. Per germline, CDR1 SGHVS and CDR2 FQNEAQ. The CDR3 sequence is 16 residues long. Trimming cost V 2 bases and J 4 bases; bases outside gene matches: 10. The CDR3 nucleotides read TGTGCCAGCAGCTTAAGTTACAGGGGTTCGGGAGAGACCCAGTACTTC. It specifies CASSLSYRGSGETQYF.

The chain combines TRBV18 with TRBJ2-1; D gene ambiguous. V was clipped by 4 bases and J by 0 bases, with 19 bases between them. This CDR3 has 18 residues. CDR1 and CDR2 from the germline V gene are KGHSH and LQKENI. CDR3 in amino acids: CASSLFITESFSYNEQFF. DNA of the CDR3: TGTGCCAGCTCACTTTTTATCACAGAGAGTTTCTCCTACAATGAGCAGTTCTTC.

V and J are TRBV6-1 and TRBJ2-7; weak D call: TRBD2 (6 bases). V gave up 7 bases and J gave up 3 bases, with 16 bases separating them. The CDR3 consists of 14 residues. Germline V gene sequence: CDR1 MNHNS, CDR2 SASEGT. CDR3 coding DNA: TGTGCCAGCACTACGGGACGGGGACTCTACGAGCAGTACTTC. It codes for CASTTGRGLYEQYF.

This clonotype was counted only a few times. This chain links TRBV7-9 with TRBJ2-7; maybe TRBD1 (6 bases). Between the trimmed V and J ends, which lost 5 bases and 3 bases, there was a span of 17 bases. The CDR3 extends over 15 amino acids. Per germline, CDR1 SEHNR and CDR2 FQNEAQ (reference sequence). The CDR3 nucleotides read TGTGCCAGCAGCCTTCGCGGGCAGGGGAACTACGAGCAGTACTTC. Its translation is CASSLRGQGNYEQYF.